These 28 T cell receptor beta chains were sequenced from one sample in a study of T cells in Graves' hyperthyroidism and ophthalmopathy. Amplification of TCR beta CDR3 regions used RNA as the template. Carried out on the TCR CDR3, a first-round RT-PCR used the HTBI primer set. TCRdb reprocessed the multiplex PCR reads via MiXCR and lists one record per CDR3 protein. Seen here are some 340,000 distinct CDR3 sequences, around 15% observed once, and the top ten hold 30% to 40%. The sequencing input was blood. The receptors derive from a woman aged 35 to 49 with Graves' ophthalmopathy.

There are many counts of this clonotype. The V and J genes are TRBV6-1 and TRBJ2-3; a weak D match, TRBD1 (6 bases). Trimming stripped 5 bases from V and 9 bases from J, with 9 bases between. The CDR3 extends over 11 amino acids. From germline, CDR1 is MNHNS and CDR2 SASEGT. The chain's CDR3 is CASSSGATQYF. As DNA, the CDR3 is TGTGCCAGCAGTTCAGGGGCGACGCAGTATTTT.

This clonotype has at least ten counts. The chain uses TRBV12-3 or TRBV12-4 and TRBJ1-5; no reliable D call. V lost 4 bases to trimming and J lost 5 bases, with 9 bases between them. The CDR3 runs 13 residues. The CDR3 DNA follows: TGTGCCAGCAGTTCTCTTAGGGATCAGCCCCAGCATTTT. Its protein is CASSSLRDQPQHF.

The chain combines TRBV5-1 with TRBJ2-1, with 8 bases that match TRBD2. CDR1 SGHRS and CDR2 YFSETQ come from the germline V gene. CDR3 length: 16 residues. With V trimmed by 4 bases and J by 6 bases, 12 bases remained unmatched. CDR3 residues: CASSPISGGLVNEQFF. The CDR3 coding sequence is TGCGCCAGCAGCCCTATTTCGGGGGGACTAGTCAATGAGCAGTTCTTC.

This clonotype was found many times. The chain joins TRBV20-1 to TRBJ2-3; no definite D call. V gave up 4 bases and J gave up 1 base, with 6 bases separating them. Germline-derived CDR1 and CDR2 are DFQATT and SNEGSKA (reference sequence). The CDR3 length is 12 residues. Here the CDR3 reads CSATAGTDTQYF. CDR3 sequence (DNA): TGCAGTGCTACCGCGGGCACAGATACGCAGTATTTT.

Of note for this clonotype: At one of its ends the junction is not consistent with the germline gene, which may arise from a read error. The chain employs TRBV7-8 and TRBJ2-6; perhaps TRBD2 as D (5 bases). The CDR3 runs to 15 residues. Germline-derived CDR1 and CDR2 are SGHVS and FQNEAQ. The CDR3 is CPSSFGKSGANVLTF. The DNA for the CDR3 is TGTCCCAGCAGCTTCGGGAAGTCTGGGGCCAACGTCCTGACTTTC.

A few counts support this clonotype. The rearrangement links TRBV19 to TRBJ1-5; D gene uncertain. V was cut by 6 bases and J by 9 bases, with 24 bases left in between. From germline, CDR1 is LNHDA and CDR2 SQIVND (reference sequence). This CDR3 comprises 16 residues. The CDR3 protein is CASRPGGEVIIGPQHF. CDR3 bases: TGTGCCAGTAGACCCGGTGGGGAGGTTATTATTGGGCCCCAGCATTTT.

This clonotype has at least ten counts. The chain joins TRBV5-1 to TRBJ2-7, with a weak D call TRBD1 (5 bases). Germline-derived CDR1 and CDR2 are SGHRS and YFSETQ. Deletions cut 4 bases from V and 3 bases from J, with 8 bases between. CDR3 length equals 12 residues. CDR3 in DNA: TGCGCCAGCAGCCATCAGGGCTACGAGCAGTACTTC. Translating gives CASSHQGYEQYF.

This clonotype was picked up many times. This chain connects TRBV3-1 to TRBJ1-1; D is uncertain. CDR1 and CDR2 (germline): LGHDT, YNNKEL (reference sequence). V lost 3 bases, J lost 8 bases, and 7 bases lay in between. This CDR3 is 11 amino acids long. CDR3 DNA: TGTGCCAGCAGCCAGAGAGGGGAAGCTTTCTTT. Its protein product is CASSQRGEAFF.

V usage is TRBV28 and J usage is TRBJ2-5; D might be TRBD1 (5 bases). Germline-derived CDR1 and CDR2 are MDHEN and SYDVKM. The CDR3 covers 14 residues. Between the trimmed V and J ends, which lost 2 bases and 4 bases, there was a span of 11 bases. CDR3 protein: CASSLDSGIETQYF. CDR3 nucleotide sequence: TGTGCCAGCAGTTTAGATTCAGGGATAGAGACCCAGTACTTC.

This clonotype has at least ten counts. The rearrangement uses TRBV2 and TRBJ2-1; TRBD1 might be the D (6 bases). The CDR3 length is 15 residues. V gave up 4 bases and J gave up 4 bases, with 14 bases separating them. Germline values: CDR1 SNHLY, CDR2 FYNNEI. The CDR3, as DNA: TGTGCCAGCAGTGCATTGCCCCAGGGGTACAATGAGCAGTTCTTC. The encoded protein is CASSALPQGYNEQFF.

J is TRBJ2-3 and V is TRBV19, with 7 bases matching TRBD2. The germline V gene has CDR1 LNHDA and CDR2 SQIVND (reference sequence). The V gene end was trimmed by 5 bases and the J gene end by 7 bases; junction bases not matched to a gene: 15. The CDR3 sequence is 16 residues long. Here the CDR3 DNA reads TGTGCCAGTAGTCTGCTCAGCGGGACCGGGAGGAATACGCAGTATTTT. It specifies CASSLLSGTGRNTQYF. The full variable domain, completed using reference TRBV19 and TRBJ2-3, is DGGITQSPKYLFRKEGQNVTLSCEQNLNHDAMYWYRQDPGQGLRLIYYSQIVNDFQKGDIAEGYSVSREKKESFPLTVTSAQKNPTAFYLCASSLLSGTGRNTQYFGPGTRLTVL.

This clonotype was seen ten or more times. In nucleotides, the CDR3 is TGTGCCAGCAGCACGATACACGGGGGCCTCCGCACAGATACGCAGTATTTT. This encodes CASSTIHGGLRTDTQYF. The chain employs TRBV11-2 and TRBJ2-3; D could derive from TRBD1 or TRBD2 (6 bases each). CDR3 length equals 17 residues. Germline V gives CDR1 SGHAT, CDR2 FQNNGV. Trimming shortened V by 5 bases and J by 1 base, and 19 bases separated the two germline ends.

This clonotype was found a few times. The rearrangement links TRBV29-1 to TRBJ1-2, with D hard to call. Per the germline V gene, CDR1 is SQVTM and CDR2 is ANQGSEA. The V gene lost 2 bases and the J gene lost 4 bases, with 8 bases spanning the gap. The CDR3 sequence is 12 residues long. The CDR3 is CSVEREPYGYTF. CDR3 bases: TGCAGCGTTGAAAGGGAGCCCTATGGCTACACCTTC.

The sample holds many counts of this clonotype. Written as DNA, the CDR3 is TGCGCCAGCAGCTTCTCCTCGGGGGAGCAGTACTTC. This sequence encodes CASSFSSGEQYF. J is TRBJ2-7 and V is TRBV5-1; D might be TRBD2 (5 bases). Trimming took 2 bases from V and 7 from J, leaving 10 bases between them. The CDR3 is made up of 12 amino acids. Germline-derived CDR1 and CDR2 are SGHRS and YFSETQ.

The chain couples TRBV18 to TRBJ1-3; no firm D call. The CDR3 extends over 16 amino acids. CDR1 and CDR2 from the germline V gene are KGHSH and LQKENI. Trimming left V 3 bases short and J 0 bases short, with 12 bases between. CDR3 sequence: CASSPELLPSGNTIYF. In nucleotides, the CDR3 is TGTGCCAGCTCACCGGAGCTCCTGCCCTCTGGAAACACCATATATTTT.

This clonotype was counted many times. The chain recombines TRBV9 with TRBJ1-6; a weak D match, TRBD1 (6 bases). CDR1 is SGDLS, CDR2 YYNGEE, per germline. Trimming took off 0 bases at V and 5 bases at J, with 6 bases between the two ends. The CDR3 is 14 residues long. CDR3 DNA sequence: TGTGCCAGCAGCGTAGGACAGGATAATTCACCCCTCCACTTT. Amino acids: CASSVGQDNSPLHF.

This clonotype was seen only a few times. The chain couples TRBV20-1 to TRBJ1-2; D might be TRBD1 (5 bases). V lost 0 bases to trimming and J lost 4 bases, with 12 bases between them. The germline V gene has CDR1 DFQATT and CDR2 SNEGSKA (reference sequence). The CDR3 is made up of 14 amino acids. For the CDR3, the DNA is TGCAGTGCTAGAGATAATCAGGGTGCCTATGGCTACACCTTC. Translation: CSARDNQGAYGYTF.

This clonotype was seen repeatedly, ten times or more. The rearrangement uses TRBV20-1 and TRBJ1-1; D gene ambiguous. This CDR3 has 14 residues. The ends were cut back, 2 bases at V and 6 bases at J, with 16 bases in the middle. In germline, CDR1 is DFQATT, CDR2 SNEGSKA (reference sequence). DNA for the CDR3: TGCAGTGCTAGAAGCGCATCAAGGGTATCTGAAGCTTTCTTT. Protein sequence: CSARSASRVSEAFF.

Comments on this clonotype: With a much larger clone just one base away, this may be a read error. The CDR3 sequence: CASRSTRGLTYGKLFF. The DNA of the CDR3 is TGTGCCAGCAGATCCACGAGGGGGCTTACCTATGGAAAACTGTTTTTT. J is TRBJ1-4 and V is TRBV7-2; 7 bases match TRBD1. After removal of 6 bases from V and 10 bases from J, the junction contained 17 bases not matched to a gene. Germline CDR1 SGHTA, CDR2 FQGNSA. This CDR3 is 16 amino acids long.

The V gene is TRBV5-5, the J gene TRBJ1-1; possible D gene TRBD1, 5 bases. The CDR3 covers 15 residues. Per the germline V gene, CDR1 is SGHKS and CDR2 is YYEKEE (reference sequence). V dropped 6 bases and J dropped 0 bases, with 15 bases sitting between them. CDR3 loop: CASTAGGRVNTEAFF. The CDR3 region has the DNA TGTGCCAGCACCGCGGGGGGGAGGGTGAACACTGAAGCTTTCTTT.

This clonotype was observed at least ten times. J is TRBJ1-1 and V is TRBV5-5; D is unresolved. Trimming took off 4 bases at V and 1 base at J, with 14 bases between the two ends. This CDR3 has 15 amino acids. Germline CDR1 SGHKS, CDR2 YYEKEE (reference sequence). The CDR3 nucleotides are TGTGCCAGCAGCGGAGTGACAAGAGGGAACACTGAAGCTTTCTTT. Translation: CASSGVTRGNTEAFF.

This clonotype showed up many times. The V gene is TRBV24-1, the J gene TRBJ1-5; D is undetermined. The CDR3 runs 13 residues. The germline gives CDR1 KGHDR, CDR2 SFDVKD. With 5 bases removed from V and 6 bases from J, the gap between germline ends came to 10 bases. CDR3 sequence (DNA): TGTGCCACCAGTGCTAATGGTTTTCAGCCCCAGCATTTT. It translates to CATSANGFQPQHF.

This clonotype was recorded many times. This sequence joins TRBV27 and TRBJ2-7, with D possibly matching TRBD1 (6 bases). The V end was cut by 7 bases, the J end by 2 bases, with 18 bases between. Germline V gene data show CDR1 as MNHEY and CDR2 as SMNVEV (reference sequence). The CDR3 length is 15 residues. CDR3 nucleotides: TGTGCCAGCACCCTAATCCGGGACACTGCCTACGAGCAGTACTTC. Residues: CASTLIRDTAYEQYF.

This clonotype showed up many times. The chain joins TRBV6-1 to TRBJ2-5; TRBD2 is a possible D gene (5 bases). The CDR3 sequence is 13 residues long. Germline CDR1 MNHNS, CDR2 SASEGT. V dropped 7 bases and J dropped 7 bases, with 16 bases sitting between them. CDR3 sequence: CASTGPSRGTQYF. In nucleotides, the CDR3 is TGTGCCAGCACTGGGCCCTCACGGGGGACCCAGTACTTC.

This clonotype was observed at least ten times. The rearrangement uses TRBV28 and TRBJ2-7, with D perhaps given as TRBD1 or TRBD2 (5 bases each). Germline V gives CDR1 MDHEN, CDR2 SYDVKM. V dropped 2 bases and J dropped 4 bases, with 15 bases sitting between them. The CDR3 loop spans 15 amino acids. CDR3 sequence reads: CASSLGTLFRYEQYF. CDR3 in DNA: TGTGCCAGCAGTTTAGGGACCCTTTTCAGGTACGAGCAGTACTTC.

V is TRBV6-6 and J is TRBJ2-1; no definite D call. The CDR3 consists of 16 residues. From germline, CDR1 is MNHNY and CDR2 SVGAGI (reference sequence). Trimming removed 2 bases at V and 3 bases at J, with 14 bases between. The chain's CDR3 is CASSYARTPNYNEQFF. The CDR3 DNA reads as TGTGCCAGCAGTTACGCGAGGACGCCGAACTACAATGAGCAGTTCTTC.

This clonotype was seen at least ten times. In DNA form, the CDR3 reads TGTGCCAGCAGTGACTTCGGACAGGGGTTTGGCTACACCTTC. Amino acids: CASSDFGQGFGYTF. V is TRBV2 and J is TRBJ1-2; 9 nucleotides match TRBD1. The CDR3 runs 14 residues. Germline assignment: CDR1 SNHLY and CDR2 FYNNEI. The V gene end was trimmed by 3 bases and the J gene end by 7 bases; junction bases not matched to a gene: 6.

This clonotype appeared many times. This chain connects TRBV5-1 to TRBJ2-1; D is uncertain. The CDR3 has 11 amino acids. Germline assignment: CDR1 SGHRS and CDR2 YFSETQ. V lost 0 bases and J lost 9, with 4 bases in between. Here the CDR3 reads CASSLVGEQFF. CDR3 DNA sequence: TGCGCCAGCAGCTTGGTGGGTGAGCAGTTCTTC.